Shown below are 26 T cell receptor beta chains from a single sample sequenced in a study of blood T cell repertoires in COVID-19. Profiling relied on immunoSEQ multiplex PCR, and the TCRdb table lists in-frame clones only, not all of them. The sample includes a few hundred thousand clones, about nine tenths of them seen just once. The specimen sequenced was peripheral blood. These receptors all stem from a person aged 18 to 29 with COVID-19, enrolled during active disease.

This clone has a single count. The J gene is TRBJ2-7, the V gene TRBV27; TRBD1 matches at 8 bases. With V trimmed by 6 bases and J by 2 bases, 9 bases remained unmatched. The CDR3 has 15 residues. Looked up from germline, CDR1 is MNHEY and CDR2 is SMNVEV (reference sequence). As DNA, the CDR3 is TGTGCCAGCAGGAGTACAGGGGGGAGAGCCTACGAGCAGTACTTC. Its protein is CASRSTGGRAYEQYF.

The CDR3 is CASSQDRRGGSYEQYF. CDR3 nucleotide sequence: TGTGCCAGCAGCCAAGATCGGAGAGGGGGCTCCTACGAGCAGTACTTC. The chain joins TRBV4-2 to TRBJ2-7; D is perhaps TRBD1 (6 bases). The CDR3 loop spans 16 amino acids. Germline V gene sequence: CDR1 LGHNA, CDR2 YNFKEQ. The V end lost 0 bases, the J end lost 0 bases, and 12 bases lay between the germline ends.

The chain combines TRBV11-2 with TRBJ1-4, with D possibly matching TRBD1 (6 bases). The V and J ends lost 3 bases and 3 bases respectively, with 8 bases between them. The CDR3 length is 14 residues. Looked up from germline, CDR1 is SGHAT and CDR2 is FQNNGV. The CDR3 DNA follows: TGTGCCAGCAGCTTGGGGGCGGCTAATGAAAAACTGTTTTTT. Translated: CASSLGAANEKLFF.

This chain joins TRBV19 and TRBJ2-3; 10 bases are shared with TRBD2. J gave up 3 bases and V 3 bases, and 3 bases lay outside the gene matches. The CDR3 spans 15 residues. CDR1 and CDR2 from the germline V gene are LNHDA and SQIVND (reference sequence). CDR3 in amino acids: CASSMLAGETDTQYF. The CDR3 region has the DNA TGTGCCAGTAGTATGCTAGCGGGAGAAACAGATACGCAGTATTTT.

Remarks on this clone: A read error may be the cause here, since a much bigger clone is one base away. The CDR3 here is CASSLGQDTEAFF. The CDR3 DNA follows: TGCGCCAGCAGCTTGGGACAGGACACTGAAGCTTTCTTT. This chain joins TRBV5-1 and TRBJ1-1, with D possibly TRBD1 on 6 matching bases. This CDR3 has 13 residues. Trimming took off 0 bases at V and 3 bases at J, with 6 bases between the two ends. Per germline, CDR1 SGHRS and CDR2 YFSETQ. Based on the CDR3 plus reference TRBV5-1 and TRBJ1-1, the full variable domain is KAGVTQTPRYLIKTRGQQVTLSCSPISGHRSVSWYQQTPGQGLQFLFEYFSETQRNKGNFPGRFSGRQFSNSRSEMNVSTLELGDSALYLCASSLGQDTEAFFGQGTRLTVV.

V is TRBV2 and J is TRBJ2-1; a weak D match, TRBD2 (6 bases). CDR1 SNHLY and CDR2 FYNNEI come from the germline V gene. Trimming took off 7 bases at V and 3 bases at J, with 13 bases between the two ends. The CDR3 runs 14 residues. The CDR3 DNA sequence: TGTGCCAGCAATAGCGGATCCAACTACAATGAGCAGTTCTTC. Its protein is CASNSGSNYNEQFF.

V is TRBV11-2 and J is TRBJ1-3; no definite D call. From germline, CDR1 is SGHAT and CDR2 FQNNGV. The V gene lost 1 base and the J gene lost 3 bases, with 19 bases spanning the gap. The CDR3 is 18 amino acids. The CDR3 DNA follows: TGTGCCAGCAGCTTAGTGTGGCGCGGGGAGGGAGATGGAAACACCATATATTTT. Amino acids: CASSLVWRGEGDGNTIYF.

This clone appeared a few times. Within the sample, other DNA sequences also encode this same CDR3. V gene TRBV2 combines with J gene TRBJ2-7; D not certain. The CDR3 is 12 residues long. The V gene lost 6 bases and the J gene lost 1 base, with 7 bases spanning the gap. Germline lookup yields CDR1 SNHLY and CDR2 FYNNEI. For the CDR3, the DNA is TGTGCCAGCAGCCCAAATTCCTACGAGCAGTACTTC. This translates into CASSPNSYEQYF.

J is TRBJ2-6 and V is TRBV5-8; D uncertain. The ends were cut back, 2 bases at V and 0 bases at J, with 6 bases in the middle. The CDR3 runs to 15 residues. Germline V gene sequence: CDR1 SGHTS, CDR2 YDEGEE. As DNA, the CDR3 is TGTGCCAGCAGCTTAACCTACTCTGGGGCCAACGTCCTGACTTTC. This codes for CASSLTYSGANVLTF.

CDR3 region: CASRDRTGDREQFF. As DNA, the CDR3 is TGCGCCAGCAGGGATAGGACAGGGGATAGAGAGCAGTTCTTC. The chain couples TRBV5-1 to TRBJ2-1; TRBD1 agrees at 9 bases. Germline V gene sequence: CDR1 SGHRS, CDR2 YFSETQ. V shed 5 bases and J 10 bases; nucleotides not matched to a gene: 10. The CDR3 consists of 14 residues.

The gene calls are TRBV9 and TRBJ1-2, with D possibly being TRBD1 (5 bases). Germline V gene lookup returns CDR1 SGDLS and CDR2 YYNGEE. The CDR3 covers 17 residues. V was clipped by 0 bases and J by 7 bases, with 22 bases between them. CDR3: CASSVASRGSPICGYTF. CDR3 DNA: TGTGCCAGCAGCGTAGCTTCAAGGGGTTCTCCTATTTGTGGCTACACCTTC.

The chain has TRBV7-9 and TRBJ1-1; 7 bases match TRBD1. CDR1 is SEHNR, CDR2 FQNEAQ, per germline (reference sequence). Trimming took 5 bases from V and 5 from J; bases not matched to a gene: 8. The CDR3 length is 14 residues. CDR3 in amino acids: CASSPLTGLTEAFF. CDR3 nucleotide sequence: TGTGCCAGCAGCCCTTTGACAGGGTTAACTGAAGCTTTCTTT.

V and J are TRBV15 and TRBJ2-1, with TRBD2 matching 12 bases. Losses at the gene ends were 2 bases for V and 0 bases for J; bases not matched to a gene: 2. This CDR3 contains 17 residues. Germline loops: CDR1 LNHNV, CDR2 YYDKDF (reference sequence). DNA of the CDR3: TGTGCCACCAGCAGACTAGCGGGAGGGCCCTCCTACAATGAGCAGTTCTTC. Encoded protein: CATSRLAGGPSYNEQFF.

Only one count was recorded for this clone. This rearrangement joins TRBV9 to TRBJ2-1, with 8 nucleotides matching TRBD1. The V gene end was trimmed by 0 bases and the J gene end by 5 bases; junction bases not matched to a gene: 7. The CDR3 has 16 residues. CDR1 is SGDLS and CDR2 is YYNGEE in the germline V gene. CDR3 bases: TGTGCCAGCAGCGTAGATGGAGACAGGGGCCACAATGAGCAGTTCTTC. Encoded protein: CASSVDGDRGHNEQFF.

The rearrangement joins TRBV28 to TRBJ1-2; no clear D gene. The CDR3 runs 14 residues. The V gene's germline CDR1 is MDHEN and CDR2 SYDVKM. Trimming stripped 5 bases from V and 10 bases from J, with 20 bases between. The CDR3 loop is CASSPQKAIATYTF. The CDR3 nucleotides read TGTGCCAGCAGTCCTCAAAAGGCCATAGCTACCTACACCTTC.

The chain uses TRBV28 and TRBJ2-7; tentatively, D is TRBD1 (5 bases). Trimming removed 5 bases at V and 6 bases at J, with 8 bases between. Germline V gene sequence: CDR1 MDHEN, CDR2 SYDVKM. The CDR3 covers 11 residues. CDR3 amino acids: CASSPQGEQYF. Here the CDR3 DNA reads TGTGCCAGCAGTCCGCAGGGCGAGCAGTACTTC.

The chain uses TRBV7-2 and TRBJ1-1; D unresolved. The CDR3 runs to 13 residues. Germline-derived CDR1 and CDR2 are SGHTA and FQGNSA. Trimming pared 8 bases from V and 0 bases from J, leaving 10 bases between. This CDR3 is CASRYSMNTEAFF. DNA for the CDR3: TGTGCCAGCCGGTACTCAATGAACACTGAAGCTTTCTTT.

J is TRBJ2-1 and V is TRBV19, with TRBD2 as a possible D gene (6 bases). The CDR3 spans 14 residues. Trimming shortened V by 5 bases and J by 9 bases, and 17 bases separated the two germline ends. Germline CDR1 LNHDA, CDR2 SQIVND (reference sequence). The CDR3 reads CASSFGGWGGEQFF. For the CDR3, the DNA is TGTGCCAGTAGTTTTGGGGGGTGGGGCGGTGAGCAGTTCTTC.

The V and J genes are TRBV6-6 and TRBJ1-2; TRBD1 matches at 9 bases. This CDR3 comprises 13 residues. V lost 10 bases, J lost 8 bases, and 11 bases stayed unmatched. CDR1 is MNHNY and CDR2 is SVGAGI in the germline V gene (reference sequence). The CDR3: CATPGTGLEGYTF. DNA for the CDR3: TGTGCCACCCCCGGGACAGGGTTAGAGGGCTACACCTTC.

The chain recombines TRBV4-1 with TRBJ1-2; possibly TRBD1 for D (6 bases). Germline V gene sequence: CDR1 MGHRA, CDR2 YSYEKL. V was clipped by 3 bases and J by 4 bases, with 12 bases between them. The CDR3 runs 14 residues. CDR3 loop: CASSHHGQSYGYTF. Written as DNA, the CDR3 is TGCGCCAGCAGCCACCACGGACAGAGCTATGGCTACACCTTC.

The chain employs TRBV28 and TRBJ2-7; 7 positions match TRBD1. Germline V gene sequence: CDR1 MDHEN, CDR2 SYDVKM. Germline trimming cut 10 bases from V and 6 bases from J; bases unmatched to any gene: 12. This CDR3 has 13 amino acids. CDR3 coding DNA: TGTGCCACTCGGGACAGCCCAATTGGCGAGCAGTACTTC. The encoded protein is CATRDSPIGEQYF.

V is TRBV5-4 and J is TRBJ2-3; possible D gene TRBD1, 5 bases. Trimming took 3 bases from V and 2 from J, leaving 10 bases between them. The CDR3 is 14 residues long. The germline V gene encodes CDR1 SGHNT and CDR2 YYREEE (reference sequence). CDR3 nucleotide sequence: TGTGCCAGCAGCTCCCCGACAGCCACAGATACGCAGTATTTT. Translation: CASSSPTATDTQYF.

CDR3 in amino acids: CASSGAEKDTQYF. Written as DNA, the CDR3 is TGCGCCAGCAGCGGGGCTGAAAAAGATACGCAGTATTTT. V usage is TRBV5-1 and J usage is TRBJ2-3; TRBD1 might be the D (5 bases). This CDR3 is built from 13 residues. V was trimmed by 4 bases and J by 5 bases, leaving 11 bases between them. CDR1 SGHRS and CDR2 YFSETQ come from the germline V gene.

The chain employs TRBV28 and TRBJ2-3; 7 bases map to TRBD2. The ends lost 3 bases at V and 4 bases at J; junction bases unmatched: 7. The CDR3 spans 15 residues. Per germline, CDR1 MDHEN and CDR2 SYDVKM. Here the CDR3 DNA reads TGTGCCAGCAGTTTGGGCTGGGCGGGAGCAGATACGCAGTATTTT. It codes for CASSLGWAGADTQYF.

The chain recombines TRBV19 with TRBJ1-1; unclear D gene. V lost 3 bases, J lost 4 bases, and 6 bases lay in between. Germline-derived CDR1 and CDR2 are LNHDA and SQIVND (reference sequence). CDR3 size: 12 residues. The CDR3 spells CASSIGSTEAFF. CDR3 in DNA: TGTGCCAGTAGTATTGGGAGCACTGAAGCTTTCTTT. The complete variable domain, with remaining parts taken from reference TRBV19 and TRBJ1-1, reads DGGITQSPKYLFRKEGQNVTLSCEQNLNHDAMYWYRQDPGQGLRLIYYSQIVNDFQKGDIAEGYSVSREKKESFPLTVTSAQKNPTAFYLCASSIGSTEAFFGQGTRLTVV.

This clone was seen a single time. In DNA, the CDR3 is TGTGCCAGCAATGCCCTCGGGGTCACCTACGAGCAGTACTTC. This codes for CASNALGVTYEQYF. The rearrangement uses TRBV2 and TRBJ2-7; maybe TRBD2 (5 bases). Germline CDR1 SNHLY, CDR2 FYNNEI. V was shortened by 7 bases and J by 2 bases, with 15 bases between the two germline ends. CDR3 length: 14 amino acids. The whole variable domain, filled in from reference TRBV2 and TRBJ2-7, reads EPEVTQTPSHQVTQMGQEVILRCVPISNHLYFYWYRQILGQKVEFLVSFYNNEISEKSEIFDDQFSVERPDGSNFTLKIRSTKLEDSAMYFCASNALGVTYEQYFGPGTRLTVT.